This is a list of T cell receptor beta chains from one sample in a study of OX40 agonist ivuxolimab in advanced cancers. Assay used: immunoSEQ multiplex PCR; TCRdb lists only in-frame clones, some missing. Among over 70,000 clones, around 87% were seen once, and the ten largest hold around 1.6%. The source was CD4+ or CD8+ T cells sorted from blood, collected in a trial of the OX40 agonist ivuxolimab. Receptors originate from an adult with an advanced solid tumor such as melanoma, head and neck, liver or kidney cancer. Both conserved end residues are part of each CDR3. D genes are given only for firm matches. Not every row has a clone size; where given, it reads once, few, many or a size class.

j_gene: TRBJ1-5
v_gene: TRBV7-9
d_gene: -
abundance: -
CDR3aa: CASSRQANQPQHF
CDR3nt: TGTGCCAGCAGCCGACAGGCCAATCAGCCCCAGCATTTT

j_gene: TRBJ2-1
v_gene: TRBV19
d_gene: TRBD2
abundance: -
CDR3aa: CASSIVREGSPQFF
CDR3nt: TGTGCCAGTAGTATAGTCCGGGAGGGCTCTCCGCAGTTCTTC

j_gene: TRBJ2-2
v_gene: TRBV11-2
d_gene: TRBD1
abundance: -
CDR3aa: CASSFGQVYTGELFF
CDR3nt: TGTGCCAGCAGCTTCGGACAGGTGTACACCGGGGAGCTGTTTTTT

j_gene: TRBJ2-3
v_gene: TRBV7-2
d_gene: -
abundance: -
CDR3aa: CASSLAGGPDWNTQYF
CDR3nt: TGTGCCAGCAGCTTAGCGGGGGGGCCTGATTGGAATACGCAGTATTTT

j_gene: TRBJ2-3
v_gene: TRBV5-1
d_gene: -
abundance: few
CDR3aa: CASRRSGSTDTQYF
CDR3nt: TGCGCCAGCAGAAGGTCCGGGAGCACAGATACGCAGTATTTT

j_gene: TRBJ2-7
v_gene: TRBV6-5
d_gene: TRBD2
abundance: few
CDR3aa: CASSYAREGPRYF
CDR3nt: TGTGCCAGCAGTTATGCCCGGGAGGGTCCCAGGTACTTC

j_gene: TRBJ1-1
v_gene: TRBV30
d_gene: -
abundance: few
CDR3aa: CASSEVVEAFF
CDR3nt: TGTGCCTCTTCTGAAGTCGTTGAAGCTTTCTTT

j_gene: TRBJ1-5
v_gene: TRBV27
d_gene: -
abundance: -
CDR3aa: CASSPIGLQPQHF
CDR3nt: TGTGCCAGCAGTCCGATCGGCCTTCAGCCCCAGCATTTT

j_gene: TRBJ2-1
v_gene: TRBV10-1
d_gene: -
abundance: -
CDR3aa: CASSESGLAYNEQFF
CDR3nt: TGCGCCAGCAGTGAGTCGGGACTCGCCTACAATGAGCAGTTCTTC

j_gene: TRBJ2-5
v_gene: TRBV11-3
d_gene: -
abundance: -
CDR3aa: CASSIGVGETQYF
CDR3nt: TGTGCCAGCAGCATTGGGGTTGGGGAGACCCAGTACTTC

j_gene: TRBJ2-4
v_gene: TRBV4-3
d_gene: -
abundance: -
CDR3aa: CASSQGGLAKNIQYF
CDR3nt: TGCGCCAGCAGCCAAGGAGGTTTAGCCAAAAACATTCAGTACTTC

j_gene: TRBJ1-5
v_gene: TRBV19
d_gene: TRBD1
abundance: -
CDR3aa: CASSGTANQPQHF
CDR3nt: TGTGCCAGTAGTGGGACAGCTAATCAGCCCCAGCATTTT

j_gene: TRBJ2-3
v_gene: TRBV5-6
d_gene: -
abundance: -
CDR3aa: CASSLGQARDTQYF
CDR3nt: TGTGCCAGCAGCTTGGGGCAGGCTCGAGATACGCAGTATTTT

j_gene: TRBJ2-6
v_gene: TRBV18
d_gene: -
abundance: once
CDR3aa: CASSPGQTSSGANVLTF
CDR3nt: TGTGCCAGCTCACCTGGACAGACGAGCTCTGGGGCCAACGTCCTGACTTTC

j_gene: TRBJ2-7
v_gene: TRBV15
d_gene: -
abundance: -
CDR3aa: CATSREDNYEQYF
CDR3nt: TGTGCCACCAGCAGGGAGGACAACTACGAGCAGTACTTC

j_gene: TRBJ2-2
v_gene: TRBV5-1
d_gene: TRBD2
abundance: -
CDR3aa: CASTSGGLAGYTGELFF
CDR3nt: TGCGCCAGCACCAGCGGGGGACTAGCGGGGTACACCGGGGAGCTGTTTTTT

j_gene: TRBJ1-6
v_gene: TRBV5-6
d_gene: -
abundance: -
CDR3aa: CASSLMEGFDYNSPLHF
CDR3nt: TGTGCCAGCAGCTTGATGGAGGGTTTCGATTATAATTCACCCCTCCACTTT

j_gene: TRBJ2-7
v_gene: TRBV7-2
d_gene: -
abundance: -
CDR3aa: CASSLNDYEQYF
CDR3nt: TGTGCCAGCAGCTTAAATGACTACGAGCAGTACTTC

j_gene: TRBJ2-7
v_gene: TRBV18
d_gene: -
abundance: -
CDR3aa: CASSPPDSLREQYF
CDR3nt: TGTGCCAGCTCACCGCCGGACAGTTTGCGGGAGCAGTACTTC

j_gene: TRBJ2-1
v_gene: TRBV5-8
d_gene: TRBD1
abundance: -
CDR3aa: CASSFGTGVDNEQFF
CDR3nt: TGTGCCAGCAGCTTCGGGACAGGGGTTGACAATGAGCAGTTCTTC

j_gene: TRBJ2-5
v_gene: TRBV6-5
d_gene: TRBD2
abundance: -
CDR3aa: CASRETSGKETQYF
CDR3nt: TGTGCCAGCAGGGAGACTAGCGGGAAAGAGACCCAGTACTTC

j_gene: TRBJ2-7
v_gene: TRBV29-1
d_gene: -
abundance: -
CDR3aa: CSVGAWTGTYEQYF
CDR3nt: TGCAGCGTTGGGGCCTGGACGGGGACCTACGAGCAGTACTTC

j_gene: TRBJ2-5
v_gene: TRBV19
d_gene: -
abundance: -
CDR3aa: CASSITPQETQYF
CDR3nt: TGTGCCAGTAGTATAACTCCACAAGAGACCCAGTACTTC

j_gene: TRBJ1-2
v_gene: TRBV2
d_gene: -
abundance: -
CDR3aa: CASSVAREYGYTF
CDR3nt: TGTGCCAGCAGTGTGGCCAGGGAGTATGGCTACACCTTC

j_gene: TRBJ2-5
v_gene: TRBV29-1
d_gene: TRBD2
abundance: -
CDR3aa: CSVVASGSSQTQYF
CDR3nt: TGCAGCGTTGTGGCTAGCGGGAGCTCGCAGACCCAGTACTTC

j_gene: TRBJ2-7
v_gene: TRBV6-5
d_gene: TRBD1
abundance: -
CDR3aa: CASSNSRQGEQYF
CDR3nt: TGTGCCAGCAGTAACTCACGACAGGGCGAGCAGTACTTC

j_gene: TRBJ2-5
v_gene: TRBV6-4
d_gene: TRBD1
abundance: -
CDR3aa: CASTQTGVETQYF
CDR3nt: TGTGCCAGCACCCAGACAGGGGTGGAGACCCAGTACTTC

j_gene: TRBJ2-2
v_gene: TRBV18
d_gene: -
abundance: -
CDR3aa: CASSPPPKGGELFF
CDR3nt: TGTGCCAGCTCACCACCGCCGAAGGGCGGGGAGCTGTTTTTT

j_gene: TRBJ1-4
v_gene: TRBV19
d_gene: -
abundance: -
CDR3aa: CASSSGQGNEKLFF
CDR3nt: TGTGCCAGTAGTAGTGGGCAGGGTAATGAAAAACTGTTTTTT

j_gene: TRBJ2-7
v_gene: TRBV1
d_gene: -
abundance: -
CDR3aa: CTSSTGRAVIYEQYF
CDR3nt: TGCACCAGCAGTACCGGACGGGCTGTCATTTACGAGCAGTACTTC

j_gene: TRBJ2-5
v_gene: TRBV29-1
d_gene: TRBD1
abundance: -
CDR3aa: CSVEGPRGQGFFQETQYF
CDR3nt: TGCAGCGTTGAAGGTCCCCGTGGACAGGGGTTCTTCCAAGAGACCCAGTACTTC

j_gene: TRBJ2-3
v_gene: TRBV5-6
d_gene: TRBD1
abundance: -
CDR3aa: CASSVHRGPDTQYF
CDR3nt: TGTGCCAGCAGCGTCCACAGGGGCCCAGATACGCAGTATTTT

j_gene: TRBJ2-5
v_gene: TRBV10-1
d_gene: -
abundance: -
CDR3aa: CASMERLGETQYF
CDR3nt: TGCGCCAGCATGGAGCGACTCGGGGAGACCCAGTACTTC

j_gene: TRBJ2-7
v_gene: TRBV12-5
d_gene: -
abundance: -
CDR3aa: CASGLPPEEAVSYEQYF
CDR3nt: TGTGCTAGTGGTTTGCCCCCCGAGGAGGCAGTTTCCTACGAGCAGTACTTC

j_gene: TRBJ2-1
v_gene: TRBV5-1
d_gene: -
abundance: -
CDR3aa: CASSGTQEGEQFF
CDR3nt: TGCGCCAGCAGCGGGACCCAGGAAGGTGAGCAGTTCTTC

j_gene: TRBJ2-7
v_gene: TRBV14
d_gene: TRBD2
abundance: -
CDR3aa: CASSQWGFAVAGVDEQYF
CDR3nt: TGTGCCAGCAGCCAGTGGGGGTTCGCGGTAGCGGGAGTGGACGAGCAGTACTTC

j_gene: TRBJ2-3
v_gene: TRBV9
d_gene: TRBD2
abundance: -
CDR3aa: CASSVAAGGPDTQYF
CDR3nt: TGTGCCAGCAGCGTAGCGGCGGGAGGGCCAGATACGCAGTATTTT

j_gene: TRBJ2-1
v_gene: TRBV18
d_gene: TRBD2
abundance: -
CDR3aa: CASSPRATSGNDEQFF
CDR3nt: TGTGCCAGCTCACCCAGGGCGACTAGCGGGAATGATGAGCAGTTCTTC

j_gene: TRBJ2-5
v_gene: TRBV27
d_gene: -
abundance: -
CDR3aa: CAARGNWGAQYF
CDR3nt: TGTGCCGCAAGGGGGAACTGGGGGGCCCAGTACTTC

j_gene: TRBJ2-7
v_gene: TRBV2
d_gene: -
abundance: -
CDR3aa: CAGETFSSYEQYF
CDR3nt: TGTGCCGGGGAGACCTTTAGCTCCTACGAGCAGTACTTC

j_gene: TRBJ1-5
v_gene: TRBV2
d_gene: TRBD1
abundance: -
CDR3aa: CASSAQGVQPQHF
CDR3nt: TGTGCCAGCAGTGCCCAGGGGGTTCAGCCCCAGCATTTT

j_gene: TRBJ2-5
v_gene: TRBV5-6
d_gene: -
abundance: -
CDR3aa: CASSWKQGRETQYF
CDR3nt: TGTGCCAGCAGCTGGAAACAGGGTAGAGAGACCCAGTACTTC

j_gene: TRBJ2-7
v_gene: TRBV7-7
d_gene: -
abundance: once
CDR3aa: CASSPSAGSYEQYF
CDR3nt: TGTGCTAGCAGCCCATCCGCAGGGTCCTACGAGCAGTACTTC

j_gene: TRBJ2-1
v_gene: TRBV15
d_gene: -
abundance: -
CDR3aa: CATSRESGTHRDEQFF
CDR3nt: TGTGCCACCAGCAGAGAATCCGGGACTCATCGAGATGAGCAGTTCTTC

j_gene: TRBJ2-2
v_gene: TRBV6-5
d_gene: TRBD2
abundance: -
CDR3aa: CASEKKLADTGELFF
CDR3nt: TGTGCCAGCGAAAAGAAACTAGCGGACACCGGGGAGCTGTTTTTT

j_gene: TRBJ2-1
v_gene: TRBV14
d_gene: -
abundance: once
CDR3aa: CASSQDRANWELQFF
CDR3nt: TGTGCCAGCAGCCAAGATAGGGCCAATTGGGAATTGCAGTTCTTC

j_gene: TRBJ2-2
v_gene: TRBV9
d_gene: TRBD1
abundance: -
CDR3aa: CASSVVPRTGRNTGELFF
CDR3nt: TGTGCCAGCAGCGTAGTCCCTCGGACAGGACGCAACACCGGGGAGCTGTTTTTT

j_gene: TRBJ2-5
v_gene: TRBV30
d_gene: -
abundance: -
CDR3aa: CAWSRGDQETQYF
CDR3nt: TGTGCCTGGAGTAGGGGCGACCAAGAGACCCAGTACTTC

j_gene: TRBJ2-3
v_gene: TRBV11-2
d_gene: TRBD2
abundance: once
CDR3aa: CASSLGPSGSTDTQYF
CDR3nt: TGTGCCAGCAGCTTAGGGCCTAGCGGGTCCACAGATACGCAGTATTTT

j_gene: TRBJ1-6
v_gene: TRBV6-5
d_gene: -
abundance: -
CDR3aa: CASSERTGNSPLHF
CDR3nt: TGTGCCAGCAGTGAACGTACAGGGAACTCACCCCTCCACTTT